This TCR beta chain was captured in a study of blood T cell repertoires in COVID-19 (dated by TCRdb to 2018 to 2020). Describing the broader study: Samples covering the acute and convalescent phases of COVID-19 were provided by collaborators in the United States, Italy and Spain. Deeply sampled blood TCRbeta repertoires from subjects exposed to, actively infected with, or recovered from COVID-19 were included in the dataset. The sample metadata nearly always contained a de-identified subject ID, COVID-19 status, age in years and sex. The samples were drawn from two sources: the first 160 participants of the ongoing ImmuneRACE study, and 1,200 or so subjects contributed by 6 global collaborators. The repertoires were released in a freely available public database meant as a resource for research on the immune response to SARS-CoV-2. Where available, HLA class I and class II types were obtained from metadata supplied by the sample provider rather than from assay-based typing. The prospective study material was composed of cDNA or gDNA derived from T cells, B-cell-depleted T cells, or PBMCs.

Paper-wide results and their limitations: How much clinical and demographic metadata was included differed by source and by participant, and the metadata was provided uncurated.

Each collaborating institution followed its own protocols to collect whole blood in K2EDTA tubes. Collaborator samples were shipped for TCRbeta analysis as frozen whole blood, isolated PBMCs, or DNA extracted from either sample type. TCRbeta CDR3 regions were amplified from genomic DNA using the immunoSEQ Assay, a bias-controlled multiplex PCR. Processing in the source paper ran as follows. Nucleated cell counts per sample were estimated from amplification of reference gene primers within the assay. Sequence reads were collapsed and filtered to measure the absolute abundance of every unique TCRbeta CDR3 rearrangement. Productive Simpson clonality was computed per sample as the square root of Simpson's diversity index over productive rearrangements. The clones in this table, taken by TCRdb from immuneACCESS, are in-frame only. Not every clone is retained; where verified, under half of the shortfall comes from an unresolved V gene, and the cause of the rest is unknown. The V and J calls and clone size are taken from that table; D and trimming were inferred from the DNA. The table for this sample lists about 62,000 clones; just under 95% of them were counted only once. The top ten hold about 6% of the sample.

Concerning this clone itself: Its antigen is currently not known. It has no much larger one-base neighbor in the sample; base qualities were not kept.

V lost 4 bases and J lost 2 bases, and the count of bases not matched to a germline gene is 5. Looking up the germline V gene yields CDR1 SGHDN and CDR2 FVKESK. The CDR3 spans 15 residues, from the cysteine through the phenylalanine. Only CDR3 DNA remains: 45 bases, in frame from the first base. This TCR derives from a human donor in a cohort sampled during active COVID-19. Sequences were obtained from peripheral blood. The chain employs TRBV14 and TRBJ1-1, and TRBD1 matches 9 of the central bases. Here is the DNA: TGTGCCAGCAGCCGCCGGGACAGGGCAAACACTGAAGCTTTCTTT. Its translation reads: CASSRRDRANTEAFF.